This TCR beta chain was profiled in a study of shared clonotypes between healthy human individuals. Trimming stripped 1 base from V and 2 bases from J, with 7 bases between. The CDR3 extends over 14 amino acids. Germline V CDR1 and CDR2: SGHAT, FQNNGV. This was a deep-level run. Roughly 30,000 T cell genomes, or approximately 300 ng DNA, went into replicate PCRs of unsorted PBMC. In the original analysis: From ImmunoSEQ came sequences covering only the junction and carrying no quality scores, so filtering differed. The method was immunoSEQ multiplex PCR; TCRdb's version includes in-frame clones alone and lacks a portion of them. The V and J calls and clone size are taken from that table; D and trimming were inferred from the DNA. This sample yields fewer than 600,000 clones, of which roughly 79% are seen a single time; around 12% belongs to the top ten. This clone has a handful of counts.

This chain uses TRBV11-2 with TRBJ2-3; D is unresolved. This clonotype originated in a woman in her thirties or forties in good health. Some clones in this sample may be carry-over from other donors' samples. The sequenced sample was PBMCs. DNA for the CDR3: TGTGCCAGCAGCTTAGCCTTCTACACAGATACGCAGTATTTT. Protein sequence: CASSLAFYTDTQYF. The full variable domain, its missing parts supplied by reference TRBV11-2 and TRBJ2-3, is EAGVAQSPRYKIIEKRQSVAFWCNPISGHATLYWYQQILGQGPKLLIQFQNNGVVDDSQLPKDRFSAERLKGVDSTLKIQPAKLEDSAVYLCASSLAFYTDTQYFGPGTRLTVL.